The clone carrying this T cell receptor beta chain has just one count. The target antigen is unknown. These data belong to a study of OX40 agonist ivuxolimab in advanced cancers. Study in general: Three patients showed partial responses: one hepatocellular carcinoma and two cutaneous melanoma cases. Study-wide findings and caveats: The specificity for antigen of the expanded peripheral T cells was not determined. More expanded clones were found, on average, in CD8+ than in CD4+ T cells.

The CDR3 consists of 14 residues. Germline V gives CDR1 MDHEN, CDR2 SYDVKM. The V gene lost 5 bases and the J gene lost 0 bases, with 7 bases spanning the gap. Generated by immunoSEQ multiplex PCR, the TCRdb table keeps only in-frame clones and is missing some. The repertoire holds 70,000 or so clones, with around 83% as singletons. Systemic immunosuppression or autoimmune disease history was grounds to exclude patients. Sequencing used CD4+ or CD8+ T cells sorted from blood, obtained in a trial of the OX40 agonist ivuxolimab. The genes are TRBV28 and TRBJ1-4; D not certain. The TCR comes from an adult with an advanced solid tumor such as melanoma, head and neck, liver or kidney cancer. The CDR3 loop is CASSGGTTNEKLFF. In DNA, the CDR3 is TGTGCCAGCAGTGGTGGGACAACTAATGAAAAACTGTTTTTT.